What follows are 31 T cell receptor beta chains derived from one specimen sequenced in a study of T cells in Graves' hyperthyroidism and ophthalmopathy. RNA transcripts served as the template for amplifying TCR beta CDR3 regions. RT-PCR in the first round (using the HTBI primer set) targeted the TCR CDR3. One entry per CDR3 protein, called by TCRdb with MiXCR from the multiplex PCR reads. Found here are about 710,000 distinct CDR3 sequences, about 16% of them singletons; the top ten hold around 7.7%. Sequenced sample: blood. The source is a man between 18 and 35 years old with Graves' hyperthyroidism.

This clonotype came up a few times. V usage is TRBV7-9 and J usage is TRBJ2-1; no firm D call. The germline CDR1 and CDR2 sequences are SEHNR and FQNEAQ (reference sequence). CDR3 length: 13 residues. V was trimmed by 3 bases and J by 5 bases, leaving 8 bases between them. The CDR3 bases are TGTGCCAGCAGCTTTGTAGTCAACAATGAGCAGTTCTTC. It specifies CASSFVVNNEQFF.

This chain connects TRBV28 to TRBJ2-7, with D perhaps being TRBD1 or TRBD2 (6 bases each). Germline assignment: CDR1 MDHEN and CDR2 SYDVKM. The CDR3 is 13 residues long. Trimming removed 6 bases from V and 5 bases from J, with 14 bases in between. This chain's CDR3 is CASRGGRDHEQYF. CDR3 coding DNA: TGTGCCAGCAGGGGGGGCAGGGATCACGAGCAGTACTTC.

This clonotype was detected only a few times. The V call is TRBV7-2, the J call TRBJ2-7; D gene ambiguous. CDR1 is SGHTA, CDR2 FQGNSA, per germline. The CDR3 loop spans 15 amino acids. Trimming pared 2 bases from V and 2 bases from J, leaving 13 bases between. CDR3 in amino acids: CASSLFPGGTYEQYF. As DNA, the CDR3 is TGTGCCAGCAGCTTATTCCCTGGCGGTACCTACGAGCAGTACTTC.

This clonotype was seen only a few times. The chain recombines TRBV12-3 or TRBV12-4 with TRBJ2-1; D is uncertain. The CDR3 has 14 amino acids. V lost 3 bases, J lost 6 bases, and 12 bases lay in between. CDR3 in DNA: TGTGCCAGCAGTTTTGGTGGGAAGGGCAATGAGCAGTTCTTC. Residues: CASSFGGKGNEQFF.

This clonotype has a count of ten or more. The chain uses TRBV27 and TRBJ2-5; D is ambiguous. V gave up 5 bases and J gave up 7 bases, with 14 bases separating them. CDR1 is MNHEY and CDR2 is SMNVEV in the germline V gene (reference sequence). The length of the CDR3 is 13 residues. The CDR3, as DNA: TGTGCCAGCAGTACCTATCCGTGGGGGACCCAGTACTTC. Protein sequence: CASSTYPWGTQYF.

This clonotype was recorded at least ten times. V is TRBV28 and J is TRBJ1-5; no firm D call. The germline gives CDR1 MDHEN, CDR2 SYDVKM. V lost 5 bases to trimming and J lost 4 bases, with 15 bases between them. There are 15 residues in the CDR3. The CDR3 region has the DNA TGTGCCAGCAGTCTCAGGACCGCCGGGAATCAGCCCCAGCATTTT. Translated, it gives CASSLRTAGNQPQHF.

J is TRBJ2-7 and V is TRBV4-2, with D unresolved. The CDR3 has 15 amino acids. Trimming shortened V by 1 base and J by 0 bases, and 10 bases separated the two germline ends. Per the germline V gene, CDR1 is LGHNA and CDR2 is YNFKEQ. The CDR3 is CASSQAWLTSYEQYF. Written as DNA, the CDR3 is TGTGCCAGCAGCCAAGCATGGCTAACCTCCTACGAGCAGTACTTC.

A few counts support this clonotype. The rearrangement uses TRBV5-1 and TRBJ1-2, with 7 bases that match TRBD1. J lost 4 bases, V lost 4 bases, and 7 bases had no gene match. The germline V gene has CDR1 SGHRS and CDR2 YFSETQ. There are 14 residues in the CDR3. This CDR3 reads CASSHGTAFYGYTF. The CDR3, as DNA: TGCGCCAGCAGCCACGGGACAGCCTTCTATGGCTACACCTTC.

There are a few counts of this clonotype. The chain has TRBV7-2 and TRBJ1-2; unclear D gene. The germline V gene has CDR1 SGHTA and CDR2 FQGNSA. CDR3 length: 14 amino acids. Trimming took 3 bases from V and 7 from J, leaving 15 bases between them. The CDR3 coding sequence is TGTGCCAGCAGCTTGCTTCACTACCCCGGTGGCTACACCTTC. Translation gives CASSLLHYPGGYTF.

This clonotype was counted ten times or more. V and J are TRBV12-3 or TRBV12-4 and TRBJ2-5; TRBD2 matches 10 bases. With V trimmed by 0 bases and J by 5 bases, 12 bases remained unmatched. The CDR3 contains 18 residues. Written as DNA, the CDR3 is TGTGCCAGCAGTTTAGCGACGTTCTCTAGCGGGAGTGTGGAGACCCAGTACTTC. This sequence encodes CASSLATFSSGSVETQYF.

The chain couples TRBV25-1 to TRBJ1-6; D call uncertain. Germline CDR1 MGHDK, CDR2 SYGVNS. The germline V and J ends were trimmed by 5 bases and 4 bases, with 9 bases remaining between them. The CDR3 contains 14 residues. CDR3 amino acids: CASSLRMYNSPLHF. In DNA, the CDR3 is TGTGCCAGCAGTTTAAGAATGTATAATTCACCCCTCCACTTT.

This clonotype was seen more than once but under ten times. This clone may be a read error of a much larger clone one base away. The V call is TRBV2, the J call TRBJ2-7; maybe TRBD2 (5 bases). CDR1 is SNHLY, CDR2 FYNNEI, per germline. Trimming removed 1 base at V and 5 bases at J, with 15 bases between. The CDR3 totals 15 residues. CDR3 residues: CASSEGTSPAHEQYF. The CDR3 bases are TGTGCCAGCAGTGAAGGGACTTCACCAGCCCACGAGCAGTACTTC.

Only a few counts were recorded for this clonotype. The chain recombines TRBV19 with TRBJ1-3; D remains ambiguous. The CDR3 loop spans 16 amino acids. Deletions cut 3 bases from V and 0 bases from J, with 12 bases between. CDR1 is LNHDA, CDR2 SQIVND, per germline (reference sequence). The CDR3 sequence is CASSMVGRSSGNTIYF. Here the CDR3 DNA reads TGTGCCAGTAGTATGGTCGGACGGAGCTCTGGAAACACCATATATTTT.

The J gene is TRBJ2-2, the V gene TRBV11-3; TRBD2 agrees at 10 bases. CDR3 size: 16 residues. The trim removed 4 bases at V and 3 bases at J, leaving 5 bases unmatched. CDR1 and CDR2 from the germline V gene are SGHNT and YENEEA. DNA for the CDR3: TGTGCCAGCAGCTCAGGACTAGCGGAGTACACCGGGGAGCTGTTTTTT. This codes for CASSSGLAEYTGELFF.

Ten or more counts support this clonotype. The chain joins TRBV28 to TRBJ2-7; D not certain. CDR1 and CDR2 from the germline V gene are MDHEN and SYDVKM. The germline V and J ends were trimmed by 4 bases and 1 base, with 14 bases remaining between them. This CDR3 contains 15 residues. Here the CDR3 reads CASSSRQAGSYEQYF. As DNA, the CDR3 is TGTGCCAGCAGTTCTCGACAAGCTGGGTCCTACGAGCAGTACTTC.

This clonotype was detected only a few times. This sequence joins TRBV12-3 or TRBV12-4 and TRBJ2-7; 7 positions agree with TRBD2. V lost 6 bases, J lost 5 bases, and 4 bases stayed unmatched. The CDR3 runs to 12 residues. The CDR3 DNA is TGTGCCAGCAGGGGAGGGCTTGACGAGCAGTACTTC. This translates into CASRGGLDEQYF.

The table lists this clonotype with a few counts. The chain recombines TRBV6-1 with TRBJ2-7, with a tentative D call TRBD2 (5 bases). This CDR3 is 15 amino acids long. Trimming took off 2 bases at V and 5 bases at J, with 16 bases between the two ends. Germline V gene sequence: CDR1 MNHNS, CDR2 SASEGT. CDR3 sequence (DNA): TGTGCCAGCAGTGAACCCCTACGGGGTAAGAACGAGCAGTACTTC. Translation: CASSEPLRGKNEQYF.

The CDR3 DNA follows: TGTGCCAGTAGTATGGCAAGGAACACTGAAGCTTTCTTT. Translation gives CASSMARNTEAFF. The chain couples TRBV19 to TRBJ1-1; D call uncertain. Germline V gene data show CDR1 as LNHDA and CDR2 as SQIVND (reference sequence). There are 13 residues in the CDR3. V was shortened by 3 bases and J by 1 base, with 6 bases between the two germline ends.

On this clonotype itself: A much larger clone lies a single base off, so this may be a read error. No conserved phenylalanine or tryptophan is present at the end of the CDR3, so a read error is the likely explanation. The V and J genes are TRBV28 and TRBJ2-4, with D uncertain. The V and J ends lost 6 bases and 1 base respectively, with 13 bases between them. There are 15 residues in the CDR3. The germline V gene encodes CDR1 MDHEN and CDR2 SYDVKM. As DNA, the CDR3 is TGTGCCAGCAGCACCCTTGATCGGGCCAAAAACATTCAGTACTCC. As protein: CASSTLDRAKNIQYS.

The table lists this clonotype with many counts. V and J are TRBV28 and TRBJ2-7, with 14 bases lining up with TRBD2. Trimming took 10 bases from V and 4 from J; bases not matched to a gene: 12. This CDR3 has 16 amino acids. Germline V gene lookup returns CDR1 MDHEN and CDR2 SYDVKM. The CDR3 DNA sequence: TGTGCCACAACCGAATCGGGACTAGCGGGAGAGTACGAGCAGTACTTC. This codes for CATTESGLAGEYEQYF.

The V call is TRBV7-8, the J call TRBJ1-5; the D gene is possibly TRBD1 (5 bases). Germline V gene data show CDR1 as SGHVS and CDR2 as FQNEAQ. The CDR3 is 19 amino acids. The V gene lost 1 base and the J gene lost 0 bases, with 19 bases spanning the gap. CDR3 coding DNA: TGTGCCAGCAGCTTAGAGTGGGCGGGACCACCTCATAGCAATCAGCCCCAGCATTTT. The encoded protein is CASSLEWAGPPHSNQPQHF.

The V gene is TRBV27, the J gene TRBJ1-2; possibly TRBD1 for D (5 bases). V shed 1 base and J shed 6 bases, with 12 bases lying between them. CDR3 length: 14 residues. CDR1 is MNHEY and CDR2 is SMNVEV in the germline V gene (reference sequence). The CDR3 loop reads CASSLFRDRDGYTF. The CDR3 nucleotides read TGTGCCAGCAGTTTATTCCGGGACCGGGATGGCTACACCTTC.

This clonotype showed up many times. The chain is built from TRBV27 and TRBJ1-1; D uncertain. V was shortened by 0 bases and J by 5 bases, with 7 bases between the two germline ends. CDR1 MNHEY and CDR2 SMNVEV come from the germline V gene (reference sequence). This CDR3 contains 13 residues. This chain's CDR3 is CASSLSQRTEAFF. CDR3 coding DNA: TGTGCCAGCAGTTTATCCCAGAGGACTGAAGCTTTCTTT.

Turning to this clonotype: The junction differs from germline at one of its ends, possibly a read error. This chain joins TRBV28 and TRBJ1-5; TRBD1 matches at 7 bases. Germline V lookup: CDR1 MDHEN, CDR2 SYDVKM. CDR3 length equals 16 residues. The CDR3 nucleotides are TGTGTCAGCAGCCGCCGCGACAGGGTCCGGAATCAGCCCCAGCATTTT. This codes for CVSSRRDRVRNQPQHF.

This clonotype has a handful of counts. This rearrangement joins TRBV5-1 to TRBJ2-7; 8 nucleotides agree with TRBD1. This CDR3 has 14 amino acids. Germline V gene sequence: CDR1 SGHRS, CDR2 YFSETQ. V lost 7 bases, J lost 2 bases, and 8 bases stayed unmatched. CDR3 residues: CASADRGNTYEQYF. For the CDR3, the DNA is TGCGCCAGCGCCGACAGGGGCAATACCTACGAGCAGTACTTC.

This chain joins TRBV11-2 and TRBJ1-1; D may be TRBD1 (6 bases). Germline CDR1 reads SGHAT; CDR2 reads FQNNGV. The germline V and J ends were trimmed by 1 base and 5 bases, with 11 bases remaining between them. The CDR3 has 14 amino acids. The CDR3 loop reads CASSLGTGLTEAFF. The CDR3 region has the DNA TGTGCCAGCAGCTTAGGTACAGGGTTAACTGAAGCTTTCTTT.

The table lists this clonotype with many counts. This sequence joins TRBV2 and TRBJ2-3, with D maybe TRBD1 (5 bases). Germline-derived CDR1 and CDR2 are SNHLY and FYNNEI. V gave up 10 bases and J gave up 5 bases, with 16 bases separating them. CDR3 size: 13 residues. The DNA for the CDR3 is TGTGCCACCTTGACAGCCCGACAAGATACGCAGTATTTT. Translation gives CATLTARQDTQYF.

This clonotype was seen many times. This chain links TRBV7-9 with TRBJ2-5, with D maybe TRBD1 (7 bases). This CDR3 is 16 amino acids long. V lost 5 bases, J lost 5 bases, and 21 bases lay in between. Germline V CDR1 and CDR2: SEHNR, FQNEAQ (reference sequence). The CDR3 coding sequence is TGTGCCAGCAGCCGGAGTGGACAGGCCGCGGGGGAGACCCAGTACTTC. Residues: CASSRSGQAAGETQYF.

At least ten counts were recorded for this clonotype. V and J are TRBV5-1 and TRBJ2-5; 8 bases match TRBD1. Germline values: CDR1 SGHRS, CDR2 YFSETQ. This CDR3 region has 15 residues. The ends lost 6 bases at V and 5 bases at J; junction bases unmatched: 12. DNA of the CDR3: TGCGCCAGCACCCTCGACAGGGGCCCTCAGGAGACCCAGTACTTC. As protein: CASTLDRGPQETQYF.

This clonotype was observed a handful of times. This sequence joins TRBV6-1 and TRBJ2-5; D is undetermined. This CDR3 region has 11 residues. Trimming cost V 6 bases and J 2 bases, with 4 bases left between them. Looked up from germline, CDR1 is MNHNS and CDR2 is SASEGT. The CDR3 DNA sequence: TGTGCCAGCAGAAAACAAGAGACCCAGTACTTC. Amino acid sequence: CASRKQETQYF.

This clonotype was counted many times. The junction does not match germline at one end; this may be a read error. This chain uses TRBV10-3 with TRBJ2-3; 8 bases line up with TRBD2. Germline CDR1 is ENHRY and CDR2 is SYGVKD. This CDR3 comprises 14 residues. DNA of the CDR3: TGTGCCATCAGTGAAAGCGGGAGCACAGATACACAGTATTTT. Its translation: CAISESGSTDTQYF.